These 8 T cell receptor beta chains came from one sample sequenced in a study of T cells in Graves' hyperthyroidism and ophthalmopathy. RNA transcripts yielded amplified TCR beta CDR3 regions. HTBI primers were the set used in a first-round RT-PCR of the TCR CDR3. TCRdb redid the calling of the multiplex PCR reads with MiXCR, one entry per CDR3 protein. The sample yields around 660,000 distinct CDR3 sequences, 45% seen once. The sequenced sample was peripheral blood or thyroid tissue (not recorded which). These receptors all stem from an adult man with Graves' disease, either hyperthyroidism or ophthalmopathy (not recorded which).

This clonotype was detected a few times. At one of its ends the junction is not consistent with the germline gene, which may arise from a read error. The genes are TRBV7-9 and TRBJ2-5; 9 bases are shared with TRBD2. The CDR3 totals 16 residues. From germline, CDR1 is SEHNR and CDR2 FQNEAQ (reference sequence). The CDR3 bases are TGCGCCAGCAGCCAAGTATGGCGGGAGGGTCAAGAGACCCAGTACTTC. Protein: CASSQVWREGQETQYF.

This clonotype was found many times. This sequence joins TRBV12-3 or TRBV12-4 and TRBJ1-2, with D tentatively TRBD1 (5 bases). The CDR3 has 12 amino acids. V lost 6 bases, J lost 2 bases, and 7 bases lay in between. DNA of the CDR3: TGTGCCAGCAGCCCAGGGAACTATGGCTACACCTTC. Its translation: CASSPGNYGYTF.

This clonotype was recorded at least ten times. The CDR3 sequence is CATSRDLERGSTGELFF. In DNA form, the CDR3 reads TGTGCCACCAGCAGAGATCTGGAGAGGGGAAGCACCGGGGAGCTGTTTTTT. The chain employs TRBV15 and TRBJ2-2; D may be TRBD1 or TRBD2 (5 bases each). Germline V lookup: CDR1 LNHNV, CDR2 YYDKDF (reference sequence). V lost 0 bases and J lost 4, with 15 bases in between. The CDR3 extends over 17 amino acids.

In its sample, this clonotype was seen once. At one of its ends the junction is not consistent with the germline gene, which may arise from a read error. This sequence joins TRBV29-1 and TRBJ2-7; unclear D gene. The germline CDR1 and CDR2 sequences are SQVTM and ANQGSEA. The length of the CDR3 is 12 residues. In DNA, the CDR3 is TGCAGCGTTGGTTCGGGCAGGTCCTACGAGCACTTC. The encoded protein is CSVGSGRSYEHF.

This clonotype came up a few times. This sequence joins TRBV2 and TRBJ1-1; 7 bases fit TRBD1. The CDR3 extends over 15 amino acids. Germline V gene data show CDR1 as SNHLY and CDR2 as FYNNEI. J lost 1 base, V lost 6 bases, and 8 bases had no gene match. CDR3 region: CASSPGQESNTEAFF. The CDR3 DNA is TGTGCCAGCAGCCCCGGACAGGAATCGAACACTGAAGCTTTCTTT. Using reference TRBV2 and TRBJ1-1 for the parts outside the CDR3, the full variable domain is EPEVTQTPSHQVTQMGQEVILRCVPISNHLYFYWYRQILGQKVEFLVSFYNNEISEKSEIFDDQFSVERPDGSNFTLKIRSTKLEDSAMYFCASSPGQESNTEAFFGQGTRLTVV.

This chain uses TRBV19 with TRBJ1-4, with D possibly being TRBD1 (6 bases). Trimming stripped 8 bases from V and 3 bases from J, with 19 bases between. CDR1 LNHDA and CDR2 SQIVND come from the germline V gene (reference sequence). CDR3 size: 16 residues. CDR3 sequence reads: CASSDQGYRANEKLFF. The CDR3 DNA reads TGTGCCAGTTCCGATCAGGGGTACCGGGCTAATGAAAAACTGTTTTTT.

Points on this clonotype: This may stem from a read error, because a much larger clone lies one nucleotide away. This likely comes from a read error, as the CDR3 has no conserved phenylalanine or tryptophan at its end. This chain joins TRBV10-3 and TRBJ1-2, with a tentative D call TRBD1 (5 bases). The CDR3 has 15 amino acids. CDR1 and CDR2 (germline): ENHRY, SYGVKD. V gave up 3 bases and J gave up 0 bases, with 11 bases separating them. The CDR3 coding sequence is TGTGCCATCAGTGACAGCAGGGAGGCTAACTATGGCTACACCTCC. Protein product: CAISDSREANYGYTS.

This chain uses TRBV20-1 with TRBJ1-2; D not resolved. Germline V lookup: CDR1 DFQATT, CDR2 SNEGSKA (reference sequence). The ends were cut back, 3 bases at V and 1 base at J, with 12 bases in the middle. This CDR3 is 14 amino acids long. This CDR3 is CSASPTAINYGYTF. Written as DNA, the CDR3 is TGCAGTGCTAGCCCGACGGCAATTAACTATGGCTACACCTTC.